The 4 T cell receptor beta chains reported below all come from one sample, sequenced in a study of T cell responses to AZD1222 COVID-19 vaccine. TCRdb's copy holds only in-frame clones and misses some; the assay was immunoSEQ multiplex PCR. The repertoire consists of 100,000 to 150,000 clones, with around nine tenths occurring once and the leading ten covering 1.7%. The sample consisted of peripheral blood, taken on day 0 of AZD1222 vaccination. These receptors originate from an adult in good health.

The chain carries TRBV6-2 or TRBV6-3 and TRBJ2-1, with 9 positions matching TRBD2. CDR1 and CDR2 from the germline V gene are MNHEY and SVGEGT. This CDR3 comprises 14 residues. The junction had 6 bases not matched to a gene; V was cut back by 2 bases and J by 10 bases. The CDR3 protein is CASSYGGRALEQFF. DNA of the CDR3: TGTGCCAGCAGTTACGGCGGGAGGGCCTTGGAGCAGTTCTTC.

The chain combines TRBV19 with TRBJ2-1; 12 bases line up with TRBD2. The CDR3 has 15 residues. V shed 7 bases and J 6 bases; nucleotides not matched to a gene: 7. The germline V gene has CDR1 LNHDA and CDR2 SQIVND (reference sequence). The CDR3 DNA reads as TGTGCCAGTACGCCGCCTAGCGGGGGGGCCAATGAGCAGTTCTTC. Translation gives CASTPPSGGANEQFF.

This clone has only one observation. This rearrangement joins TRBV7-3 to TRBJ2-2; TRBD2 might be the D (7 bases). V lost 5 bases, J lost 1 base, and 20 bases lay in between. Germline V gives CDR1 SGHTA, CDR2 FQGTGA. The CDR3 covers 18 residues. The CDR3 loop is CASSDRQGRGGNTGELFF. The CDR3 DNA reads as TGTGCCAGCAGCGACCGGCAGGGGAGGGGTGGGAACACCGGGGAGCTGTTTTTT.

This chain joins TRBV4-1 and TRBJ2-2, with 8 nucleotides matching TRBD2. With 4 bases clipped from V and 6 bases from J, the junction kept 10 bases outside the gene matches. CDR1 MGHRA and CDR2 YSYEKL come from the germline V gene. CDR3 length: 16 amino acids. The CDR3 here is CASSRSSGAGAGELFF. In nucleotides, the CDR3 is TGCGCCAGCAGCCGAAGTAGCGGGGCGGGCGCCGGGGAGCTGTTTTTT.